This TCR beta chain derives from a study of T-cell reconstitution after alpha-beta-depleted transplantation in children. This clonotype was counted only a few times. Preparation of the TCRbeta library used unique molecular identifiers. One entry per CDR3 protein results from TCRdb running MiXCR on the PCR reads. In the table there are 200,000 to 250,000 distinct CDR3 sequences, roughly a quarter of which are singletons. The TCR was taken from a female patient between 2 and 15 years old who had a stem cell transplant for congenital amegakaryocytic thrombocytopenia, so the T cells may come from the graft donor. The material sequenced was PBMCs, mostly from graft donor cells, taken 360 days after TCRalphabeta/CD19-depleted stem cell transplant.

Written as DNA, the CDR3 is TGCGCCAGCAGCCCGGGGGCTGGCGGGCTAGAGACCCAGTACTTC. Its translation: CASSPGAGGLETQYF. This chain links TRBV5-1 with TRBJ2-5; perhaps D is TRBD1 or TRBD2 (6 bases each). The CDR3 covers 15 residues. Looked up from germline, CDR1 is SGHRS and CDR2 is YFSETQ. Trimming cost V 4 bases and J 4 bases, with 17 bases left between them. Full variable domain (outside the CDR3, taken from reference TRBV5-1 and TRBJ2-5): KAGVTQTPRYLIKTRGQQVTLSCSPISGHRSVSWYQQTPGQGLQFLFEYFSETQRNKGNFPGRFSGRQFSNSRSEMNVSTLELGDSALYLCASSPGAGGLETQYFGPGTRLLVL.